These T cell receptor beta chains were read from a single sample in a study of cytomegalovirus exposure and HLA in healthy donors. Assay used: immunoSEQ multiplex PCR; TCRdb lists only in-frame clones, some missing. The data contain around 100,000 clones, about 61% of them seen just once; the ten biggest clones take up about 2.2%. Sequencing was performed on PBMCs. These TCRs come from a woman in her thirties in good health and CMV-seronegative. Each CDR3 is given with its conserved first and last residue. D genes are given only for firm matches. The listing skips clone size in some rows; elsewhere it reads once, few, many or a size class.

-	TRBV28	-	TRBJ1-1	CASSARVNTEAFF	TGTGCCAGCAGTGCACGGGTGAACACTGAAGCTTTCTTT
TRBD1	TRBV9	-	TRBJ2-3	CASSATGTGGFRTDTQYF	TGTGCCAGCAGCGCAACCGGGACAGGGGGCTTTCGGACAGATACGCAGTATTTT
TRBD1	TRBV7-8	few	TRBJ1-2	CASSQSTGAYGYTF	TGTGCCAGCAGCCAATCGACAGGGGCCTATGGCTACACCTTC
-	TRBV6-1	-	TRBJ1-1	CASTEQASEAFF	TGTGCCAGCACTGAACAAGCCTCTGAAGCTTTCTTT
-	TRBV19	-	TRBJ2-7	CASSDRTDYEQYF	TGTGCCAGTTCAGACAGGACCGACTACGAGCAGTACTTC
-	TRBV6-6	-	TRBJ1-5	CASSYQGSNQPQHF	TGTGCCAGCAGTTACCAGGGGTCCAATCAGCCCCAGCATTTT
TRBD2	TRBV4-1	-	TRBJ2-7	CASSPPSGSSYEQYF	TGCGCCAGCAGCCCCCCTAGCGGGTCCTCCTACGAGCAGTACTTC
-	TRBV7-9	-	TRBJ2-3	CASSVSGSTDTQYF	TGTGCCAGCAGCGTAAGCGGGAGCACAGATACGCAGTATTTT
TRBD2	TRBV5-6	few	TRBJ2-7	CASSFEREFPYEQYF	TGTGCCAGCAGCTTCGAGCGGGAGTTCCCCTACGAGCAGTACTTC
-	TRBV19	-	TRBJ2-4	CASSIDVGLPSGTKNIQYF	TGTGCCAGTAGTATTGACGTGGGCCTCCCATCCGGCACCAAAAACATTCAGTACTTC
TRBD1	TRBV4-3	-	TRBJ1-1	CASSLWGQGSTEAFF	TGCGCCAGCAGCCTTTGGGGACAGGGGTCCACTGAAGCTTTCTTT
-	TRBV29-1	-	TRBJ2-7	CSVGGQGPYEQYF	TGCAGCGTTGGGGGACAAGGCCCGTACGAGCAGTACTTC
TRBD1	TRBV29-1	few	TRBJ2-2	CSVAGTADTGELFF	TGCAGCGTGGCCGGGACAGCAGACACCGGGGAGCTGTTTTTT
-	TRBV6-1	-	TRBJ2-1	CASSGLSNEQFF	TGTGCCAGCAGTGGACTGAGTAATGAGCAGTTCTTC
-	TRBV11-3	-	TRBJ2-1	CASSLGGLEYGEQFF	TGTGCCAGCAGCTTAGGGGGCCTAGAGTATGGTGAGCAGTTCTTC
TRBD2	TRBV10-3	-	TRBJ2-1	CAITRDPGLAGDGEQFF	TGTGCCATCACCAGGGACCCGGGACTAGCGGGAGATGGGGAGCAGTTCTTC
TRBD1	TRBV5-4	-	TRBJ2-7	CASSLGGGQGSYEQYF	TGTGCCAGCAGCTTGGGAGGGGGACAGGGTTCCTACGAGCAGTACTTC
TRBD2	TRBV7-2	-	TRBJ2-3	CATRKGLAGLDTQYF	TGTGCCACTCGTAAAGGACTAGCGGGATTAGATACGCAGTATTTT
TRBD1	TRBV6-1	-	TRBJ2-3	CASNNRGLTDTQYF	TGTGCCAGCAACAACAGGGGGTTGACAGATACGCAGTATTTT
-	TRBV29-1	-	TRBJ2-3	CSVHPGVDTQYF	TGCAGCGTTCATCCAGGGGTGGATACGCAGTATTTT